This T cell receptor beta chain emerged from a study of blood T cell repertoires in COVID-19. This CDR3 is 14 amino acids long. Per germline, CDR1 SEHNR and CDR2 FQNEAQ (reference sequence). Trimming at V came to 4 bases and at J to 5 bases, leaving 7 bases not matched to a gene. In the authors' workflow: How many nucleated cells were present was estimated from reference gene primer amplification. Clones were sequenced by immunoSEQ multiplex PCR, and TCRdb holds only the in-frame ones, with some missing. V, J and clone size are taken as reported in that table, and D and trimming were inferred from the DNA itself. Of 250,000 to 300,000 clones in the sample, just over 85% were seen once.

The clonotype comes from a woman in her twenties or thirties with active or convalescent COVID-19. Material for sequencing was peripheral blood. The rearrangement links TRBV7-9 to TRBJ2-5, with TRBD1 identical over 7 bases. CDR3 nucleotides: TGTGCCAGCAGCTCCAAGCAGGGGGTTGAGACCCAGTACTTC. This codes for CASSSKQGVETQYF.